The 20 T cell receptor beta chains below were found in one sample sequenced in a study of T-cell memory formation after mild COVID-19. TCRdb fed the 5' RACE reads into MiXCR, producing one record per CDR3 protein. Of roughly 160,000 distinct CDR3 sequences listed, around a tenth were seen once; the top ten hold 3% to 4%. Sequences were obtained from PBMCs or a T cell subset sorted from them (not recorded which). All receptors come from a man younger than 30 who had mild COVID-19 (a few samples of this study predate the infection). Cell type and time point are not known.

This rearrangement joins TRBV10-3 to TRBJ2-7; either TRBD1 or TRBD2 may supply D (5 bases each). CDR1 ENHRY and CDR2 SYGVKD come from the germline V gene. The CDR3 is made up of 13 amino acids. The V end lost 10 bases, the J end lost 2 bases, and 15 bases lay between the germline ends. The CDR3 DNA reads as TGTGCCACCAACCGGGACCAGACCTACGAGCAGTACTTC. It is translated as CATNRDQTYEQYF.

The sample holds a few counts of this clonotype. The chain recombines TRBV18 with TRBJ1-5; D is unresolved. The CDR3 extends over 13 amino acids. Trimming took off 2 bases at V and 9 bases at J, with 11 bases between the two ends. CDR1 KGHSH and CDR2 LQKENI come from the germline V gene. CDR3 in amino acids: CASSPSRLAPQHF. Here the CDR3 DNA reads TGTGCCAGCTCACCATCCCGTTTGGCGCCCCAGCATTTT.

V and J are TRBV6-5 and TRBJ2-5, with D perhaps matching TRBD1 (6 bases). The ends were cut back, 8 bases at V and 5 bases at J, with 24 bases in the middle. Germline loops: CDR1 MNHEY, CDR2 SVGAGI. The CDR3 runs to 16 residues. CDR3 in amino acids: CASGYDITGYRETQYF. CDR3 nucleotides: TGTGCCAGCGGATACGATATCACAGGGTATCGGGAGACCCAGTACTTC.

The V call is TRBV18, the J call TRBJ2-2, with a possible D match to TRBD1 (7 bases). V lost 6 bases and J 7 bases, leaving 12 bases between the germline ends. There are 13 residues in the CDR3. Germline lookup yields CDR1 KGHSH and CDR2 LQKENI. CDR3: CASSRDSYGELFF. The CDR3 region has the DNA TGTGCCAGCTCGCGGGACAGCTACGGGGAGCTGTTTTTT.

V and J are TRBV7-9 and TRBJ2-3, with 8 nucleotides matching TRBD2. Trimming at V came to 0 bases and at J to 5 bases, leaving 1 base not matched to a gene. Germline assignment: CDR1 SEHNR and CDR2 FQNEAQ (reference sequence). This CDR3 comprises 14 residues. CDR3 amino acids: CASSLAGLVDTQYF. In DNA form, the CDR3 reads TGTGCCAGCAGCTTAGCGGGACTAGTAGATACGCAGTATTTT. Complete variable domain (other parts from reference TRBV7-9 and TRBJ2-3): DTGVSQNPRHKITKRGQNVTFRCDPISEHNRLYWYRQTLGQGPEFLTYFQNEAQLEKSRLLSDRFSAERPKGSFSTLEIQRTEQGDSAMYLCASSLAGLVDTQYFGPGTRLTVL.

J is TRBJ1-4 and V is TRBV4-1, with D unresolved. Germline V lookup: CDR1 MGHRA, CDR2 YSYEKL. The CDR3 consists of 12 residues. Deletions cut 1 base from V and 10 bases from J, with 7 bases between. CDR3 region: CASSQVLGKLFF. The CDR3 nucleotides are TGCGCCAGCAGCCAAGTCTTGGGAAAACTGTTTTTT.

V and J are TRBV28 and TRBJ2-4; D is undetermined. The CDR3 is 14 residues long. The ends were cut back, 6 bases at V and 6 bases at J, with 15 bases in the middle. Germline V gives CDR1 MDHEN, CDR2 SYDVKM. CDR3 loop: CASSPGDALNIQYF. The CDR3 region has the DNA TGTGCCAGCAGCCCCGGTGACGCCCTAAACATTCAGTACTTC. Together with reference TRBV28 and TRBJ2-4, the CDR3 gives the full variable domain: DVKVTQSSRYLVKRTGEKVFLECVQDMDHENMFWYRQDPGLGLRLIYFSYDVKMKEKGDIPEGYSVSREKKERFSLILESASTNQTSMYLCASSPGDALNIQYFGAGTRLSVL.

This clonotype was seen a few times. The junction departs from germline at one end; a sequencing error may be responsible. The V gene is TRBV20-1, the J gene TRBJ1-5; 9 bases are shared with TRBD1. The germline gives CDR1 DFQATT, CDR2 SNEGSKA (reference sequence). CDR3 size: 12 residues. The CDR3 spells CSARTGDQPQHF. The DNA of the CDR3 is TGCAGTGCGCGGACAGGGGATCAACCCCAGCATTTT.

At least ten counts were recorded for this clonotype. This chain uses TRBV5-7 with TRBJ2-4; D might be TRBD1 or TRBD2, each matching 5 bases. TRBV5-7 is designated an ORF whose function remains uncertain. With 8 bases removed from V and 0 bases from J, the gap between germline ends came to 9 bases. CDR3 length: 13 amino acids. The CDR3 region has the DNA TGTGCCAGGAGGGGTTTAGCCAAAAACATTCAGTACTTC. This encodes CARRGLAKNIQYF.

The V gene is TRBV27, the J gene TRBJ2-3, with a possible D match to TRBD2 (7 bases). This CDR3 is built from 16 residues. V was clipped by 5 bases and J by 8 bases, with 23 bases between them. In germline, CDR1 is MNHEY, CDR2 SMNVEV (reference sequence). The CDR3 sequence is CASSPPYGGRMGTQYF. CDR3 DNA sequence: TGTGCCAGCAGTCCGCCCTACGGGGGGCGGATGGGTACGCAGTATTTT.

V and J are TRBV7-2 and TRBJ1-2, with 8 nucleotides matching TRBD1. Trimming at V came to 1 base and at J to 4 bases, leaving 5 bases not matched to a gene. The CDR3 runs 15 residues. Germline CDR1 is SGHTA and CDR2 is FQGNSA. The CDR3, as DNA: TGTGCCAGCAGCTTAGGCCAGGGGGCGAGCTATGGCTACACCTTC. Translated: CASSLGQGASYGYTF.

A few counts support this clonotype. CDR3 sequence reads: CASSRDGGSGNTIYF. Written as DNA, the CDR3 is TGCGCCAGCAGTCGGGACGGCGGCTCTGGAAACACCATATATTTT. The V call is TRBV5-1, the J call TRBJ1-3; D perhaps matches TRBD1 (5 bases). CDR3 length: 15 amino acids. The V gene lost 5 bases and the J gene lost 0 bases, with 12 bases spanning the gap. The germline CDR1 and CDR2 sequences are SGHRS and YFSETQ.

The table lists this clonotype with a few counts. The DNA for the CDR3 is TGTGCCAGCAGCCAAGACGGGTGGCTGGGAGGTGAAAAACTGTTTTTT. Its protein product is CASSQDGWLGGEKLFF. V is TRBV4-2 and J is TRBJ1-4, with D unclear. This CDR3 contains 16 residues. V was shortened by 0 bases and J by 7 bases, with 15 bases between the two germline ends. Germline lookup yields CDR1 LGHNA and CDR2 YNFKEQ.

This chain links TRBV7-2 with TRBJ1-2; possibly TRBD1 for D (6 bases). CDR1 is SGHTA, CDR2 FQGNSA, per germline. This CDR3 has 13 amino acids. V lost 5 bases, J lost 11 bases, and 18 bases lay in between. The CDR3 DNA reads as TGTGCCAGCAGCAACCGGGGACAAGGGGAGTACACCTTC. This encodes CASSNRGQGEYTF. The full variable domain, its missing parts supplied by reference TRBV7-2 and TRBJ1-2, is GAGVSQSPSNKVTEKGKDVELRCDPISGHTALYWYRQSLGQGLEFLIYFQGNSAPDKSGLPSDRFSAERTGGSVSTLTIQRTQQEDSAVYLCASSNRGQGEYTFGSGTRLTVV.

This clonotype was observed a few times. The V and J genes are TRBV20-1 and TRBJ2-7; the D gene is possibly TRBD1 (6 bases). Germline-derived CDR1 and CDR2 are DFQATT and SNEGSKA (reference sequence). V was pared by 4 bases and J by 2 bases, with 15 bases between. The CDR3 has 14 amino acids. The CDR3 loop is CSAISGQLAYEQYF. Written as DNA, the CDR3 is TGCAGTGCTATTTCAGGACAGCTGGCCTACGAGCAGTACTTC.

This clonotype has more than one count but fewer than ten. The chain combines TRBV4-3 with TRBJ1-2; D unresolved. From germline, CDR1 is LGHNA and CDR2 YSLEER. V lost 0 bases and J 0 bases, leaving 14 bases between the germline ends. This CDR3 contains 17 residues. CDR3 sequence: CASSQDIGLEANYGYTF. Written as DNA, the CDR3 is TGCGCCAGCAGCCAAGATATAGGACTCGAAGCTAACTATGGCTACACCTTC.

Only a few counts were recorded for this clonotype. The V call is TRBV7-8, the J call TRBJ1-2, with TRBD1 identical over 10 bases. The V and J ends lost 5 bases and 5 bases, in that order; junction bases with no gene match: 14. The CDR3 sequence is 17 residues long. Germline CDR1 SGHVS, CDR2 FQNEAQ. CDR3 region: CASSPQGRQGARYGYTF. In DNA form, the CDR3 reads TGTGCCAGCAGCCCCCAGGGGAGACAGGGGGCGCGGTATGGCTACACCTTC.

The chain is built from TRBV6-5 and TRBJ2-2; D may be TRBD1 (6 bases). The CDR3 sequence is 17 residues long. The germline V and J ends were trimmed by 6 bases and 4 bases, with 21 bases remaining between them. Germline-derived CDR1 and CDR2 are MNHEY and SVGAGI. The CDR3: CASSSFLRQGPTGELFF. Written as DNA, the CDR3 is TGTGCCAGCAGCTCCTTCTTGCGGCAGGGGCCCACCGGGGAGCTGTTTTTT.

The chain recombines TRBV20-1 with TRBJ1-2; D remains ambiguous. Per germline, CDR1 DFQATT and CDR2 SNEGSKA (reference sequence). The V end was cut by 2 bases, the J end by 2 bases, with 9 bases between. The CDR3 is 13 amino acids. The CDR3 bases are TGCAGTGCTAGATCGGGGTTCAACTATGGCTACACCTTC. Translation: CSARSGFNYGYTF.

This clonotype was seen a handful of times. The CDR3 spells CSASGQVYSNQPQHF. CDR3 DNA sequence: TGCAGTGCTAGCGGACAGGTCTATAGCAATCAGCCCCAGCATTTT. The V call is TRBV20-1, the J call TRBJ1-5; 7 nucleotides line up with TRBD1. Per the germline V gene, CDR1 is DFQATT and CDR2 is SNEGSKA (reference sequence). With 3 bases clipped from V and 0 bases from J, the junction kept 5 bases outside the gene matches. This CDR3 has 15 amino acids.